This T cell receptor beta chain was sequenced in a study of cytomegalovirus exposure and HLA in healthy donors. General study points: Presence/absence analyses rested on an assumption that sequencing depth was roughly uniform across donors. For most TCR beta V segments, an earlier analysis put the productive rate at about 87% or about 30% of the time.

Germline assignment: CDR1 MGHRA and CDR2 YSYEKL. V dropped 0 bases and J dropped 0 bases, with 9 bases sitting between them. The CDR3 is 16 residues long. As concerns this clone: Its specificity is not known.

Primers: 60 Vbeta forward and 13 Jbeta reverse. Sequencing was performed with immunoSEQ multiplex PCR; in TCRdb, only in-frame clones are kept and a portion is missing. This table has over 150,000 clones, 81% appearing once. The chain recombines TRBV4-1 with TRBJ2-1, with D uncertain. This sequence was found in a woman under 40 in good health and CMV-seronegative. Sequences were obtained from PBMCs. The CDR3 region is CASSQDRLSSYNEQFF. The DNA for the CDR3 is TGCGCCAGCAGCCAAGACAGGTTGAGCTCCTACAATGAGCAGTTCTTC.